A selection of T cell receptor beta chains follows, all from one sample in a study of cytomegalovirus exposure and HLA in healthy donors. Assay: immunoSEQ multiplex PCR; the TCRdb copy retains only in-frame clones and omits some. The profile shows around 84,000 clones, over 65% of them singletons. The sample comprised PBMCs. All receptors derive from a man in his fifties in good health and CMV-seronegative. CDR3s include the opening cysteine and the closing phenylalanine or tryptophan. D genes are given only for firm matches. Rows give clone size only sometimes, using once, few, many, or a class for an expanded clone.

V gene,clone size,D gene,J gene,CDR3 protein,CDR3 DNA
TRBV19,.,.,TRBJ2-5,CASSIQGSETQYF,TGTGCCAGTAGTATACAGGGATCTGAGACCCAGTACTTC
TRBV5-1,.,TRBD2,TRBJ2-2,CASSSRLAGATGELFF,TGCGCCAGCAGCTCGCGACTAGCGGGGGCGACCGGGGAGCTGTTTTTT
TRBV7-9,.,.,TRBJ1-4,CASSSRPTGMFF,TGTGCCAGCAGCTCTCGTCCGACAGGCATGTTTTTT
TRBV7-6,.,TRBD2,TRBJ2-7,CASSLVAGQSSYEQYF,TGTGCCAGCAGCTTAGTAGCGGGTCAGAGCTCCTACGAGCAGTACTTC
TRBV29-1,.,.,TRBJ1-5,CSVAPAGSNQPQHF,TGCAGCGTTGCACCCGCGGGGAGCAATCAGCCCCAGCATTTT
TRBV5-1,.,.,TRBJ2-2,CASSLRGGELFF,TGCGCCAGCAGCCTACGTGGCGGGGAGCTGTTTTTT
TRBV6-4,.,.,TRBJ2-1,CATADEQFF,TGTGCCACCGCGGATGAGCAGTTCTTC
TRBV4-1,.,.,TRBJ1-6,CASSQDTTLGRGGLYNSPLHF,TGCGCCAGCAGCCAAGACACGACTCTGGGTCGAGGGGGTCTATATAATTCACCCCTCCACTTT
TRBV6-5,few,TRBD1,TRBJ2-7,CASSYKGQGTYEQYF,TGTGCCAGCAGTTACAAGGGACAGGGGACCTACGAGCAGTACTTC
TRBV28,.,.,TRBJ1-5,CASSLSAVGQPQHF,TGTGCCAGCAGTTTATCGGCGGTAGGCCAGCCCCAGCATTTT
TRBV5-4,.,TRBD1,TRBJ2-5,CASSADRVSETQYF,TGTGCCAGCAGCGCGGACAGGGTCTCAGAGACCCAGTACTTC
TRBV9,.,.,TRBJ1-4,CASSPNPGGNEKLFF,TGTGCCAGCAGCCCTAACCCCGGGGGGAATGAAAAACTGTTTTTT
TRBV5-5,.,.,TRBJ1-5,CASSSGRTAQNQPQHF,TGTGCCAGCAGCTCGGGAAGGACAGCACAAAATCAGCCCCAGCATTTT
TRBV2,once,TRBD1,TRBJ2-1,CASGGQGAGEQFF,TGTGCCAGCGGAGGACAGGGGGCCGGTGAGCAGTTCTTC
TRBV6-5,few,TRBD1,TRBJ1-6,CASRRTGLSSPLHF,TGTGCCAGCAGGCGGACAGGACTCAGTTCACCCCTCCACTTT
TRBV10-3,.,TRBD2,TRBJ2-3,CATQSGGPWTDTQYF,TGTGCCACCCAGAGCGGGGGGCCATGGACAGATACGCAGTATTTT
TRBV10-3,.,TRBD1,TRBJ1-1,CAISKTGDTEAFF,TGTGCCATCAGCAAAACAGGGGACACTGAAGCTTTCTTT
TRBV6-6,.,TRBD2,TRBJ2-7,CASSPSGGRLIEQYF,TGTGCCAGCAGTCCTAGCGGGGGGAGACTAATCGAGCAGTACTTC
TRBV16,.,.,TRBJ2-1,CASISPQEGVADYNEQFF,TGTGCCAGCATCTCACCCCAGGAAGGTGTGGCAGACTACAATGAGCAGTTCTTC
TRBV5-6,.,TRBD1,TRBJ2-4,CASSLLGQGVIDIQYF,TGTGCCAGCAGCCTCTTGGGACAGGGGGTAATTGACATTCAGTACTTC
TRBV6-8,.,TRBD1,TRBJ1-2,CASSYSGDSDLLINYGYTF,TGTGCCAGCAGTTACTCGGGGGACAGCGACTTGCTTATTAACTATGGCTACACCTTC
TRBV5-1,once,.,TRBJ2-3,CASSAGSYSTDTQYF,TGCGCCAGCAGCGCGGGGTCATATAGCACAGATACGCAGTATTTT
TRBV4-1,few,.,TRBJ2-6,CASSPGLRSGANVLTF,TGCGCCAGCAGCCCGGGACTTCGCTCTGGGGCCAACGTCCTGACTTTC
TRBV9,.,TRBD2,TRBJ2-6,CASSGETSGGAGANVLTF,TGTGCCAGCAGCGGAGAGACTAGCGGGGGGGCTGGGGCCAACGTCCTGACTTTC
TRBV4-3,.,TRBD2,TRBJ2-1,CASSQEWLAGATHNEQFF,TGCGCCAGCAGCCAAGAATGGCTAGCGGGGGCAACTCACAATGAGCAGTTCTTC
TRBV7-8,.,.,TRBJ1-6,CASQRGGLKTVGGYNSPLHF,TGTGCCAGCCAACGGGGCGGCTTAAAGACAGTGGGGGGTTATAATTCACCCCTCCACTTT
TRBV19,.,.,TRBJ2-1,CASSIERGSGYNEQFF,TGTGCCAGTAGTATAGAGCGGGGATCGGGCTACAATGAGCAGTTCTTC
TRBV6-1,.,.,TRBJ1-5,CASSERRVNQPQHF,TGTGCCAGCAGTGAAAGGCGGGTCAATCAGCCCCAGCATTTT
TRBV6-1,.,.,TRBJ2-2,CASKVRVEAGELFF,TGTGCCAGCAAGGTCAGGGTCGAGGCGGGGGAGCTGTTTTTT
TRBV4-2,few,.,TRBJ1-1,CASSQGTRETEAFF,TGTGCCAGCAGCCAAGGGACCCGGGAAACTGAAGCTTTCTTT
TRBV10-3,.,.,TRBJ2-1,CAISGGGSFRGNEQFF,TGTGCCATCAGTGGGGGGGGCTCTTTTCGGGGCAATGAGCAGTTCTTC
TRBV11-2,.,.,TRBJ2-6,CASSPYPQADRSGANVLTF,TGTGCCAGCAGCCCATACCCCCAGGCCGACCGCTCTGGGGCCAACGTCCTGACTTTC
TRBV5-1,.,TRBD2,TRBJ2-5,CASSLGGGDRSKETQYF,TGCGCCAGCAGCTTGGGGGGGGGTGACAGATCAAAAGAGACCCAGTACTTC
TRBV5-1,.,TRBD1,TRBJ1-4,CASATGTGNEKLFF,TGCGCCAGCGCTACCGGGACAGGGAATGAAAAACTGTTTTTT
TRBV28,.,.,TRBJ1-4,CASSLVGNEKLFF,TGTGCCAGCAGTTTGGTGGGCAATGAAAAACTGTTTTTT
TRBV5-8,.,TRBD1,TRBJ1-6,CASSSDRERVSYNSPLHF,TGTGCCAGCAGCTCGGACAGGGAACGTGTCTCCTATAATTCACCCCTCCACTTT
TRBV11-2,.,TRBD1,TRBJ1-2,CASSSTGEYGYTF,TGTGCCAGCAGCTCAACAGGGGAGTATGGCTACACCTTC
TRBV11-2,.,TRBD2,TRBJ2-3,CASNAIPAGGSDTQYF,TGTGCCAGCAACGCAATTCCAGCGGGGGGGTCGGATACGCAGTATTTT
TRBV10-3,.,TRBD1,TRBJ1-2,CANGQGALIGYTF,TGTGCCAACGGACAGGGGGCACTGATCGGCTACACCTTC
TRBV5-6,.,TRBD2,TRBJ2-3,CASSLAAGLAVSTDTQYF,TGTGCCAGCAGCTTGGCAGCGGGGTTGGCGGTTAGCACAGATACGCAGTATTTT
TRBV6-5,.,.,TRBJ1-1,CASSYSVGEAFF,TGTGCCAGCAGTTATAGCGTTGGGGAAGCTTTCTTT
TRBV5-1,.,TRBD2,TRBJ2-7,CASSSGGRRGDEQYF,TGCGCCAGCAGCAGCGGGGGGCGCAGGGGAGACGAGCAGTACTTC
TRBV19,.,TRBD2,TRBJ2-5,CASSIRGLSETQYF,TGTGCCAGTAGTATAAGGGGACTATCGGAGACCCAGTACTTC
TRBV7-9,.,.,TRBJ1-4,CSSSLGLAEKLFF,TGTTCCAGCAGCTTAGGTTTGGCAGAAAAACTGTTTTTT
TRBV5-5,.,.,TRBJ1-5,CASSSFTDSNQPQHF,TGTGCCAGCAGCTCCTTCACAGATAGCAATCAGCCCCAGCATTTT
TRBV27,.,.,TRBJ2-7,CASSSHASPYEQYF,TGTGCCAGCAGTTCCCACGCCAGTCCCTACGAGCAGTACTTC
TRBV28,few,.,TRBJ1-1,CASSFRQVPEAFF,TGTGCCAGCAGTTTTCGCCAGGTCCCTGAAGCTTTCTTT
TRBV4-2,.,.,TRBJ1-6,CASSQDPPTGHNSPLHF,TGTGCCAGCAGCCAAGATCCGCCAACAGGGCATAATTCACCCCTCCACTTT